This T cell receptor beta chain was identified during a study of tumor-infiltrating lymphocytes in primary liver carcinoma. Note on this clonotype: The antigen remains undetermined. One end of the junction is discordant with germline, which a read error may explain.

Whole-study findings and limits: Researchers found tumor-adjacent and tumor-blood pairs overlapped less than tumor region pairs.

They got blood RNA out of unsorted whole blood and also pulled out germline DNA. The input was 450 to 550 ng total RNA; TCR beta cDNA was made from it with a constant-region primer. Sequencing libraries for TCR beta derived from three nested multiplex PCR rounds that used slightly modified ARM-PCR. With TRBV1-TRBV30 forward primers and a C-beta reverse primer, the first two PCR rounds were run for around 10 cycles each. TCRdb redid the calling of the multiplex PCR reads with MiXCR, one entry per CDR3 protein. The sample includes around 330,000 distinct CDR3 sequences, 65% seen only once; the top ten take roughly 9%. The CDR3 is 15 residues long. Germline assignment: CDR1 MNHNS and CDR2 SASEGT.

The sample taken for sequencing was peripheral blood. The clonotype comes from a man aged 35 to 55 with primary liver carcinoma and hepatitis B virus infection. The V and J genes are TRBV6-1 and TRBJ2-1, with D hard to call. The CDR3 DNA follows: TGTGCCAGCAGTGCAATAACTCGCTCCTGCAATGAGCAGTTCTTC. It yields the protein CASSAITRSCNEQFF.